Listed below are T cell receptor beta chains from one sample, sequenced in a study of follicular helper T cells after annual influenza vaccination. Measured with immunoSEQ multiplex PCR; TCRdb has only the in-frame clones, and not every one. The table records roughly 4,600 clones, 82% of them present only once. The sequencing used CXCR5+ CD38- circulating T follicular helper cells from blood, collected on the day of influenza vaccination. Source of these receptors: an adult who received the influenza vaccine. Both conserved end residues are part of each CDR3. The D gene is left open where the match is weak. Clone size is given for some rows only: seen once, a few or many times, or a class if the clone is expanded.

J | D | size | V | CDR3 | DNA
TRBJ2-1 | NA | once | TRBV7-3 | CASSRGGSYNEQFF | TGTGCCAGCAGCCGGGGAGGCTCCTACAATGAGCAGTTCTTC
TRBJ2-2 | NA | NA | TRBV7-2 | CASSLFGGTNTGELFF | TGTGCCAGCAGCTTATTCGGCGGGACGAACACCGGGGAGCTGTTTTTT
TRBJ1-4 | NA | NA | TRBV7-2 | CASSPQLGATNEKLFF | TGTGCCAGCAGCCCCCAGCTGGGGGCTACTAATGAAAAACTGTTTTTT
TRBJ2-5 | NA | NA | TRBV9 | CASSVASSRGETQYF | TGTGCCAGCAGCGTAGCGAGCTCCCGGGGAGAGACCCAGTACTTC
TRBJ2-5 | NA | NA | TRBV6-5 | CASSYGRQLGETQYF | TGTGCCAGCAGTTATGGTCGGCAGTTAGGGGAGACCCAGTACTTC
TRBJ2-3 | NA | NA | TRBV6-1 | CASSEAVRGDTQYF | TGTGCCAGCAGTGAAGCGGTTAGGGGTGATACGCAGTATTTT
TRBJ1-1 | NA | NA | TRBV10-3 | CAISEAGMNTEAFF | TGTGCCATCAGTGAGGCAGGGATGAACACTGAAGCTTTCTTT
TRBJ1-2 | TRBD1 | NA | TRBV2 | CASRRNGQGDHYGYTF | TGTGCCAGCAGACGCAATGGGCAGGGGGACCACTATGGCTACACCTTC
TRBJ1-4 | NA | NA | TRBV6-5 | CASRQGNEKLFF | TGTGCCAGCAGGCAGGGTAATGAAAAACTGTTTTTT
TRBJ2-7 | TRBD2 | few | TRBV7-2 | CASSLLSGGSYEQYF | TGTGCCAGCAGCTTACTCTCGGGGGGTTCCTACGAGCAGTACTTC
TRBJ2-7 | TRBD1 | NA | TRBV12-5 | CASGSGTGAAYEQYF | TGTGCTAGTGGTTCGGGGACAGGGGCTGCCTACGAGCAGTACTTC
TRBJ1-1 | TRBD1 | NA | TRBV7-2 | CASSAQQGRTEAFF | TGTGCCAGCAGCGCGCAACAGGGGAGAACTGAAGCTTTCTTT
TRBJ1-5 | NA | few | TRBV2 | CASIADGSNQPQHF | TGTGCCAGTATCGCGGACGGTAGCAATCAGCCCCAGCATTTT
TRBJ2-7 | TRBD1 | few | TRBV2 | CASRRAIDRGWQYF | TGTGCCAGCAGGCGAGCCATTGACAGGGGATGGCAGTACTTC
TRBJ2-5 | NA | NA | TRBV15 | CATSRRAGLKETQYF | TGTGCCACCAGCAGACGTGCAGGGCTAAAAGAGACCCAGTACTTC
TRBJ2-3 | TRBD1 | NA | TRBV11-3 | CASSLDRFGTQYF | TGTGCCAGCAGCCTGGACAGGTTCGGTACGCAGTATTTT
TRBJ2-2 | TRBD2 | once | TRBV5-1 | CASSPRTSGGALPYTGELFF | TGCGCCAGCAGCCCCCGGACTAGCGGGGGGGCCCTTCCTTATACCGGGGAGCTGTTTTTT
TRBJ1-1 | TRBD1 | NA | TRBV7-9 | CASSLGQGIKNTEAFF | TGTGCCAGCAGCTTAGGACAGGGAATCAAGAACACTGAAGCTTTCTTT
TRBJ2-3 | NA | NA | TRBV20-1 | CSAFLNTQYF | TGCAGTGCGTTCCTAAATACGCAGTATTTT
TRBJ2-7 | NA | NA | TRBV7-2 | CASSLGGTLYEQYF | TGTGCCAGCAGCTTAGGGGGGACCCTCTACGAGCAGTACTTC
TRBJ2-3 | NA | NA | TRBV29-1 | CSVDVETDTQYF | TGCAGCGTTGATGTAGAAACAGATACGCAGTATTTT
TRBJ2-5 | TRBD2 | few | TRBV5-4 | CASSRAASGAKETQYF | TGTGCCAGCAGCCGAGCGGCTAGCGGGGCAAAGGAGACCCAGTACTTC
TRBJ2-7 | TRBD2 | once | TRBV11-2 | CASSSGTNNEQYF | TGTGCCAGCAGCTCCGGGACTAACAACGAGCAGTACTTC
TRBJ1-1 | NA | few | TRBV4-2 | CASSQDKVHGAFF | TGTGCCAGCAGCCAGGATAAGGTCCATGGGGCTTTCTTT
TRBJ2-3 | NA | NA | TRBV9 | CASSTTGRDTQYF | TGTGCCAGCAGCACCACAGGGAGGGATACGCAGTATTTT
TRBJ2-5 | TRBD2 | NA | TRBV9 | CASSVIASGVSETQYF | TGTGCCAGCAGCGTAATCGCCAGCGGGGTATCGGAGACCCAGTACTTC
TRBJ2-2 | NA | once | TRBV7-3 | CASSQTNTGELFF | TGTGCCAGCAGCCAAACGAACACCGGGGAGCTGTTTTTT
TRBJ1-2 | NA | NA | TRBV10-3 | CAITTRRADTGYTF | TGTGCCATCACCACCCGCAGGGCGGATACGGGCTACACCTTC
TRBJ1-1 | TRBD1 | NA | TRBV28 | CASSQIRGPMNTEAFF | TGTGCCAGCAGCCAGATTAGGGGGCCCATGAACACTGAAGCTTTCTTT
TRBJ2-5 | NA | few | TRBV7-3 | CASSLDVGVGTQYF | TGTGCCAGCAGCTTAGATGTCGGGGTTGGGACCCAGTACTTC
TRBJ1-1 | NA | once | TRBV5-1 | CASSLAFPGRNTEAFF | TGCGCCAGCAGCTTGGCCTTCCCGGGACGGAACACTGAAGCTTTCTTT
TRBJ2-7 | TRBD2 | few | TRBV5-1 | CASSWTSGTYEQYF | TGCGCCAGCAGCTGGACTAGCGGGACCTACGAGCAGTACTTC
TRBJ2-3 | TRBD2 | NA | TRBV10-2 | CASSGTSGSTDTQYF | TGCGCCAGCAGTGGGACTAGCGGGAGCACAGATACGCAGTATTTT
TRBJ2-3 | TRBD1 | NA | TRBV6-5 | CASSYSATGGLTQYF | TGTGCCAGCAGTTACTCAGCGACAGGGGGTCTTACGCAGTATTTT
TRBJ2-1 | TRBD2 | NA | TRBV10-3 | CAISEAGGLSSYNEQFF | TGTGCCATCAGTGAAGCGGGGGGCTTGAGCTCCTACAATGAGCAGTTCTTC
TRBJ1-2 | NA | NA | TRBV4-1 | CASSQGGARFYGYTF | TGCGCCAGCAGCCAAGGGGGGGCCCGCTTCTATGGCTACACCTTC
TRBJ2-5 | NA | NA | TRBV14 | CASSKGTIETQYF | TGTGCCAGCAGCAAGGGGACGATAGAGACCCAGTACTTC
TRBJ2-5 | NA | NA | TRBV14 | CASSRSKSETQYF | TGTGCCAGCAGCCGCAGCAAGTCGGAGACCCAGTACTTC
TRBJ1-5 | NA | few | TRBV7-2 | CATQRSQNQPQHF | TGTGCCACCCAACGCAGCCAAAATCAGCCCCAGCATTTT
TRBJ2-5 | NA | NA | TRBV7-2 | CASSSGRRETQYF | TGTGCCAGCAGCTCTGGGCGGCGGGAGACCCAGTACTTC
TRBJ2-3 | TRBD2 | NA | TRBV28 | CASSFGTSVDTQYF | TGTGCCAGCAGTTTCGGGACTAGCGTAGATACGCAGTATTTT
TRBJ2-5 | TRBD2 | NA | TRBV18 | CASSRLAGNEGETQYF | TGTGCCAGCTCAAGACTAGCGGGAAACGAGGGAGAGACCCAGTACTTC
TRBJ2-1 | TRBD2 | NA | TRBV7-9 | CASSVETSGGAEFF | TGTGCCAGCAGCGTGGAGACTAGCGGGGGGGCGGAGTTCTTC
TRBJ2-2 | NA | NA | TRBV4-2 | CASSSEPGGNTGELFF | TGTGCCAGCAGCTCGGAACCCGGGGGTAACACCGGGGAGCTGTTTTTT
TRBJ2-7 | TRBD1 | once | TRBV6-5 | CASSAISQGADEQYF | TGTGCCAGCAGTGCGATATCACAGGGGGCGGACGAGCAGTACTTC
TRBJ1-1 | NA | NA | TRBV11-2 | CASSPGRGFEAFF | TGTGCCAGCAGCCCAGGGAGGGGCTTTGAAGCTTTCTTT
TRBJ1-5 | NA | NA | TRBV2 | CASSEQGWDQPQHF | TGTGCCAGCAGTGAGCAGGGATGGGATCAGCCCCAGCATTTT
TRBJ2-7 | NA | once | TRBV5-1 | CASSLDAGRYEQYF | TGCGCCAGCAGCTTGGATGCAGGACGATACGAGCAGTACTTC
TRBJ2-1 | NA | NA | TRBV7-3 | CASSPAGNNEQFF | TGTGCCAGCAGCCCCGCGGGGAACAATGAGCAGTTCTTC
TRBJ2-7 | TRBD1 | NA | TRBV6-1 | CASSAAGTGVTPEQYF | TGTGCCAGCAGTGCTGCCGGGACAGGGGTTACACCCGAGCAGTACTTC
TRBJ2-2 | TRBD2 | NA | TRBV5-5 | CASSFRTSGAGNTGELFF | TGTGCCAGCAGCTTCCGGACTAGCGGGGCTGGAAACACCGGGGAGCTGTTTTTT
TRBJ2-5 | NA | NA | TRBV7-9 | CASSFGGETQYF | TGTGCCAGCAGCTTTGGGGGGGAGACCCAGTACTTC
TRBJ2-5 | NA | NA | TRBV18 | CASSPPRLQETQYF | TGTGCCAGCTCACCACCGAGGTTACAAGAGACCCAGTACTTC
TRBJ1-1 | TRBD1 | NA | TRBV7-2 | CASSYGQGRYEAFF | TGTGCCAGCAGCTACGGACAGGGCCGTTACGAAGCTTTCTTT
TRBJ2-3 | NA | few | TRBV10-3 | CAISGVTDTQYF | TGTGCCATCAGTGGGGTAACAGATACGCAGTATTTT
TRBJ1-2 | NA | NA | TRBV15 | CATSRVGVVSGYTF | TGTGCCACCAGCAGAGTTGGAGTAGTCTCTGGCTACACCTTC
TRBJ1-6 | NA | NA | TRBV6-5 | CASSSPLHF | TGTGCCAGCAGTTCACCCCTCCACTTT